The table lists the clone carrying this T cell receptor beta chain with a few counts. Its cognate antigen is unknown. The treatment: over 15 received Ad26.COV2.S at low or high dose, single or two shots; a few received placebo; per-sample allocation not given. Sampling happened 63 days after the first vaccine or placebo injection. These data come from a study of Ad26.COV2.S vaccination and SARS-CoV-2 variants. Study as a whole: Ad26.COV2.S arm of COV1001 included the donor. In the study, Ad26.COV2.S was injected intramuscularly once, or twice 56 days apart. Overall study findings and caveats: Spike-specific TCR breadth ran higher among vaccine recipients than placebo recipients.

The table came from immunoSEQ multiplex PCR; TCRdb's copy has only in-frame clones and leaves some out. This sample has fewer than 800,000 clones, with roughly 90% found just once. CDR3 length equals 16 residues. Germline CDR1 reads MNHEY; CDR2 reads SVGAGI. Between the trimmed V and J ends, which lost 2 bases and 4 bases, there was a span of 15 bases. Here the sequenced sample was peripheral blood, taken in a trial of Ad26.COV2.S vaccine versus placebo. The source is a person aged 18-65 years who received the Ad26.COV2.S COVID-19 vaccine or a placebo. V and J are TRBV6-5 and TRBJ1-3, with unresolved D. CDR3: CASSYAGVHEGNTIYF. DNA for the CDR3: TGTGCCAGCAGTTACGCTGGGGTACACGAAGGAAACACCATATATTTT.